The source of this TCR beta chain is a study of tumor and adjacent non-tumor tissue in lung cancer. This CDR3 contains 14 residues. In germline, CDR1 is SQVTM, CDR2 ANQGSEA. The ends lost 4 bases at V and 6 bases at J; junction bases unmatched: 8. This sample's RNA came from whole unsorted tissue. The normal lung tissue was taken more than 3 cm from the tumor edge. Many counts were recorded for this clonotype. Its antigen is unidentified. General observations from the study: Tumor tissue had significantly higher TCR diversity than normal lung.

Three rounds of nested PCR, following a modified ARM-PCR protocol, produced the TCRbeta library. TCRdb reanalysed the multiplex PCR reads using MiXCR and keeps one entry per CDR3 protein. The table lists about 100,000 distinct CDR3 sequences, around three fifths of them singletons. Material for sequencing was distant non-tumor lung tissue. The sequence derives from a man aged 25 to 40 with non-small cell lung cancer. The chain combines TRBV29-1 with TRBJ2-7; 11 bases map to TRBD2. The CDR3 spells CSVVALAGGTEQYF. The CDR3 DNA follows: TGCAGCGTTGTTGCCCTAGCGGGAGGCACCGAGCAGTACTTC.